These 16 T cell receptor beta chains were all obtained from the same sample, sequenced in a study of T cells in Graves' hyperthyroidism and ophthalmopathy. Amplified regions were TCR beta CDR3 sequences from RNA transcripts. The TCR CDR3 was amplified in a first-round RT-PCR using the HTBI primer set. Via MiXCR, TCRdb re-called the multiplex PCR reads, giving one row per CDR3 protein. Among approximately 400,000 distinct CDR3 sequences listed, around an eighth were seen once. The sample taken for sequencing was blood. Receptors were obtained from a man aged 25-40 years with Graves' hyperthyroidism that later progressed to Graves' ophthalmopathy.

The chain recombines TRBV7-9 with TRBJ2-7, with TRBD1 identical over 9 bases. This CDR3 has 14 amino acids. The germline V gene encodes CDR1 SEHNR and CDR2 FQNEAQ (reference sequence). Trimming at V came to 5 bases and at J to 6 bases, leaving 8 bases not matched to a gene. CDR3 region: CASSLRTGVAEQYF. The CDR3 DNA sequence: TGTGCCAGCAGCCTCAGGACAGGGGTGGCCGAGCAGTACTTC.

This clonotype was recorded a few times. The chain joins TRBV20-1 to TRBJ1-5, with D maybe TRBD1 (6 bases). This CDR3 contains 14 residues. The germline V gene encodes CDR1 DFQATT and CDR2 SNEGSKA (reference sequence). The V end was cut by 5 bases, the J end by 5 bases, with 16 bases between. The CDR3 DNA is TGCAGTGCTCAAGATCAAGGGGGAGATCAGCCCCAGCATTTT. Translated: CSAQDQGGDQPQHF.

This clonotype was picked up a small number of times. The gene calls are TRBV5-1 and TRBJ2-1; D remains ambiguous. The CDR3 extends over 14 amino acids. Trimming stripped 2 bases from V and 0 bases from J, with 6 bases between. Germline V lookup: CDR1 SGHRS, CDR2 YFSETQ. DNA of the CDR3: TGCGCCAGCAGCTTAATGAGCTCCTACAATGAGCAGTTCTTC. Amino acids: CASSLMSSYNEQFF.

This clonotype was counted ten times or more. CDR3 residues: CASSLEQGGYNEQFF. The CDR3 DNA is TGTGCCAGCAGCTTAGAACAGGGGGGCTACAATGAGCAGTTCTTC. The chain carries TRBV11-3 and TRBJ2-1, with 8 positions matching TRBD1. Germline V gives CDR1 SGHNT, CDR2 YENEEA. The CDR3 totals 15 residues. Losses at the gene ends were 0 bases for V and 3 bases for J; bases not matched to a gene: 1.

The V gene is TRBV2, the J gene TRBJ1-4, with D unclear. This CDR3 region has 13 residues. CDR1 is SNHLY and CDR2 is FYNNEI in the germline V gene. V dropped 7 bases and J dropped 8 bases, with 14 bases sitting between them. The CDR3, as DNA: TGTGCCAGCATATCGACTCTAAGGGAAAAACTGTTTTTT. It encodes CASISTLREKLFF.

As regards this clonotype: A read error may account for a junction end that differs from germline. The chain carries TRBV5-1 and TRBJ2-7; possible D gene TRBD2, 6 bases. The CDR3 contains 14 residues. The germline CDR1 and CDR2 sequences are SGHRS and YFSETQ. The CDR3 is CASSRDSSLYERYF. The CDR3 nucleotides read TGCGCCAGCAGTAGGGACTCCTCTCTATACGAGCGGTACTTC.

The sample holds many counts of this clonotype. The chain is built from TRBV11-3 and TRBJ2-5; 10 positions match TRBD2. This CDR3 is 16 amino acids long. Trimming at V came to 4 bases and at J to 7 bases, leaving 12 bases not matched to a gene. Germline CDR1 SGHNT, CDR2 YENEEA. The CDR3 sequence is CASSSAGGPARGTQYF. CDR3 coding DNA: TGTGCCAGCAGCTCAGCGGGGGGGCCGGCAAGAGGGACCCAGTACTTC. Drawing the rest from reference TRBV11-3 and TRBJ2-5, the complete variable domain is EAGVVQSPRYKIIEKKQPVAFWCNPISGHNTLYWYLQNLGQGPELLIRYENEEAVDDSQLPKDRFSAERLKGVDSTLKIQPAELGDSAVYLCASSSAGGPARGTQYFGPGTRLLVL.

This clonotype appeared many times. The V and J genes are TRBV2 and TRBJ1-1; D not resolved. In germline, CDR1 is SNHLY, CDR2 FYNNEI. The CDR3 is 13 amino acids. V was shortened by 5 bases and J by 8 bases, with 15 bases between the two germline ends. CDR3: CASSPRGRAEAFF. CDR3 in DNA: TGTGCCAGCAGTCCACGAGGGCGGGCCGAAGCTTTCTTT.

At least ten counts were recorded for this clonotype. The CDR3 DNA reads as TGCGCCAGCAGCCCAGACAGGGGCAGCGGCTCCTACGAGCAGTACTTC. Translated, it gives CASSPDRGSGSYEQYF. V gene TRBV5-1 combines with J gene TRBJ2-7; 8 nucleotides line up with TRBD1. The germline V gene has CDR1 SGHRS and CDR2 YFSETQ. The CDR3 covers 16 residues. Trimming took 4 bases from V and 0 from J; bases not matched to a gene: 9. Using reference TRBV5-1 and TRBJ2-7 for the parts outside the CDR3, the full variable domain is KAGVTQTPRYLIKTRGQQVTLSCSPISGHRSVSWYQQTPGQGLQFLFEYFSETQRNKGNFPGRFSGRQFSNSRSEMNVSTLELGDSALYLCASSPDRGSGSYEQYFGPGTRLTVT.

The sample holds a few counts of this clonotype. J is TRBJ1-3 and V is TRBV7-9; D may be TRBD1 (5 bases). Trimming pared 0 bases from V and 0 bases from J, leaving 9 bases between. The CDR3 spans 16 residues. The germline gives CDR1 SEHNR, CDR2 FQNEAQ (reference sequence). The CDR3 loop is CASSLAFGGSGNTIYF. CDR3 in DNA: TGTGCCAGCAGCTTAGCGTTCGGGGGCTCTGGAAACACCATATATTTT.

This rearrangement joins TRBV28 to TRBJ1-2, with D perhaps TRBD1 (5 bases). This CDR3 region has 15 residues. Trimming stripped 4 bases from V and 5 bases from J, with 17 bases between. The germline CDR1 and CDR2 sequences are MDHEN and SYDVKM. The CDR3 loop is CASSSRDLGYYGYTF. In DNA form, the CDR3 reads TGTGCCAGCAGTTCCCGGGACTTAGGATATTATGGCTACACCTTC.

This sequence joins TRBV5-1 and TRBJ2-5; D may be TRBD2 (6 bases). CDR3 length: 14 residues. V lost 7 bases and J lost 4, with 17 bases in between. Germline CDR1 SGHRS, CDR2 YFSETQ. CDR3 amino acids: CASRGATLGETQYF. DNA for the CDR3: TGCGCCAGCCGCGGGGCAACCCTGGGAGAGACCCAGTACTTC.

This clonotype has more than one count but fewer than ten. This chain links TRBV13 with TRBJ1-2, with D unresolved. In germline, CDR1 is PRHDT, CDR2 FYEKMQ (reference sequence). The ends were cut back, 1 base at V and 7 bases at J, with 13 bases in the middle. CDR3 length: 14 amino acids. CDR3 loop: CASSLDFVGIGYTF. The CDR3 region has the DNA TGTGCCAGCAGCTTAGACTTTGTCGGCATTGGCTACACCTTC.

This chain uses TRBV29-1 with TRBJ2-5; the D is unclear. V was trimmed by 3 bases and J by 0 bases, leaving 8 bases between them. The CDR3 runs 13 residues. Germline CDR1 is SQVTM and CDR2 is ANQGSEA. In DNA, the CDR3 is TGCAGCGTTGAGCCGCAGAACCAAGAGACCCAGTACTTC. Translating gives CSVEPQNQETQYF. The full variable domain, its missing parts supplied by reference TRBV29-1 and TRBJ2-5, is SAVISQKPSRDICQRGTSLTIQCQVDSQVTMMFWYRQQPGQSLTLIATANQGSEATYESGFVIDKFPISRPNLTFSTLTVSNMSPEDSSIYLCSVEPQNQETQYFGPGTRLLVL.

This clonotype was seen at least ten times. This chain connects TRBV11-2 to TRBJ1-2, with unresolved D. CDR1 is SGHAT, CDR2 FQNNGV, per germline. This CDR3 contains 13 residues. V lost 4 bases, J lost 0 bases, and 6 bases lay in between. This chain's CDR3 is CASSSGANYGYTF. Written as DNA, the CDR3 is TGTGCCAGCAGCTCCGGAGCTAACTATGGCTACACCTTC.

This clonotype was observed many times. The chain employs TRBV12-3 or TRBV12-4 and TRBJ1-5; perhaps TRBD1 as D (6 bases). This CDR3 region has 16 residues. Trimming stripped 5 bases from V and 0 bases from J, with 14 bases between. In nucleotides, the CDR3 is TGTGCCAGCAGTCCCTCGGGACACCATAGCAATCAGCCCCAGCATTTT. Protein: CASSPSGHHSNQPQHF.